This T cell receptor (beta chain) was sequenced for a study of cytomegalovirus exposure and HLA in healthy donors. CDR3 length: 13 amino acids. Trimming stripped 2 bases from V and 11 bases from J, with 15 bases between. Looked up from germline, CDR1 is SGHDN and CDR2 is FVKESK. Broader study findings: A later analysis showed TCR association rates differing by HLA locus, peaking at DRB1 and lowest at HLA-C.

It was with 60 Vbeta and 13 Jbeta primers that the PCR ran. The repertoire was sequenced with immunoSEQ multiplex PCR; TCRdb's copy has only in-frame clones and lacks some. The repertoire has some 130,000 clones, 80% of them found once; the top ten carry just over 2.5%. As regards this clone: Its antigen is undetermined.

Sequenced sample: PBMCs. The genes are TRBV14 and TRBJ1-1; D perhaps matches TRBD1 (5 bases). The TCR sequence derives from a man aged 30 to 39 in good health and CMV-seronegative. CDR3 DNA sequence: TGTGCCAGCAGCCAACAACCCGCAGGGTCGGCTTTCTTT. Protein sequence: CASSQQPAGSAFF.